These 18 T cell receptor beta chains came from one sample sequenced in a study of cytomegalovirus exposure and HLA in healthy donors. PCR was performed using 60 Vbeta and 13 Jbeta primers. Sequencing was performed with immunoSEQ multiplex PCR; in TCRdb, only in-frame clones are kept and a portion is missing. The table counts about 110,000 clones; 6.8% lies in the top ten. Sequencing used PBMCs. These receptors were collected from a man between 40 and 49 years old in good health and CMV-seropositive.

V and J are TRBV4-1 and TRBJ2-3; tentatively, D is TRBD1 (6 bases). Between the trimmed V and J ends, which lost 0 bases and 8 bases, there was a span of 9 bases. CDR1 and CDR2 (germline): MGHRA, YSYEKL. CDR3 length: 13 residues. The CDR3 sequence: CASSQDPRGTQYF. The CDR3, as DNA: TGCGCCAGCAGCCAAGACCCCAGGGGTACGCAGTATTTT.

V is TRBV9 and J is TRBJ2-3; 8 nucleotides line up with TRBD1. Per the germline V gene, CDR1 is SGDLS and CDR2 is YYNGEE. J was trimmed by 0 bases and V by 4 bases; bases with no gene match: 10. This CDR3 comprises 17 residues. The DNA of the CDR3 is TGTGCCAGCAGCCCTCCCCGGACAGGGCCTAGCACAGATACGCAGTATTTT. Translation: CASSPPRTGPSTDTQYF.

CDR3 sequence reads: CASSPQASRRPQHF. The CDR3 DNA reads as TGTGCCAGCAGTCCACAGGCTTCCCGGAGGCCCCAGCATTTT. The chain couples TRBV5-8 to TRBJ1-5, with a possible D match to TRBD1 (5 bases). In germline, CDR1 is SGHTS, CDR2 YDEGEE. V dropped 5 bases and J dropped 9 bases, with 18 bases sitting between them. The CDR3 runs to 14 residues.

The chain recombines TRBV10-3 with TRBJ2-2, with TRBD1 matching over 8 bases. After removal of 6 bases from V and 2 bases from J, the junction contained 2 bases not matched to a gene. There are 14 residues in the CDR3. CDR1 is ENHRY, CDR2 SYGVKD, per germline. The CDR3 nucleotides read TGTGCCATCAGCGGACAGGGAAACACCGGGGAGCTGTTTTTT. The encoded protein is CAISGQGNTGELFF.

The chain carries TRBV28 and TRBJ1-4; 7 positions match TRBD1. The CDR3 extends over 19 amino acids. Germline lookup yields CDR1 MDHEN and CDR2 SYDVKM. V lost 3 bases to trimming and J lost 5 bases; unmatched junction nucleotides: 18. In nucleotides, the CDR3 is TGTGCCAGCAGTTTTTCATGGGGTCGGACTGAGGGGGCAAATGAAAAACTGTTTTTT. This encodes CASSFSWGRTEGANEKLFF.

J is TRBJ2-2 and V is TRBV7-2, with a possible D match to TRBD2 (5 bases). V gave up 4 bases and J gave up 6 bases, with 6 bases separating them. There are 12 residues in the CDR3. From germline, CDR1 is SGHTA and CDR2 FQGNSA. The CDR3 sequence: CASSYGAGELFF. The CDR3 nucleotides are TGTGCCAGCAGCTACGGGGCCGGGGAGCTGTTTTTT.

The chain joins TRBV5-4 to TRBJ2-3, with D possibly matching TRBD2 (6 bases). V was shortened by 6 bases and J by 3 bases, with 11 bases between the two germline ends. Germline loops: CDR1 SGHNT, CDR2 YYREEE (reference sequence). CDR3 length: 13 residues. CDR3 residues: CASTKGLTDTQYF. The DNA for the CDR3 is TGTGCCAGCACCAAGGGACTGACAGATACGCAGTATTTT.

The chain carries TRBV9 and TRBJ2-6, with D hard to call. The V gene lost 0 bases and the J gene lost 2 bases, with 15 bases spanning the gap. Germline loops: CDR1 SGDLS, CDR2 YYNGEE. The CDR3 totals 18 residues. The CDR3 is CASSVVALEVAGANVLTF. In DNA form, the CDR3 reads TGTGCCAGCAGCGTAGTAGCTCTAGAGGTTGCTGGGGCCAACGTCCTGACTTTC.

CDR3 DNA sequence: TGTGCCAGCAGTACCGGACAGAGACATGGCTACACCTTC. Translating gives CASSTGQRHGYTF. The chain has TRBV6-5 and TRBJ1-2; D is perhaps TRBD1 (6 bases). The germline gives CDR1 MNHEY, CDR2 SVGAGI. This CDR3 has 13 residues. Trimming removed 5 bases from V and 6 bases from J, with 13 bases in between.

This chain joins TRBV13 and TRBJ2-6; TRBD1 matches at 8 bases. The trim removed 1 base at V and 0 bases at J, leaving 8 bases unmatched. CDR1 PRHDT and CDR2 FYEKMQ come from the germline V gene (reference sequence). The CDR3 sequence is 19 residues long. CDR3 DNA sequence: TGTGCCAGCAGCTTAGAGTGGGACAGGCACCCCTCTGGGGCCAACGTCCTGACTTTC. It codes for CASSLEWDRHPSGANVLTF.

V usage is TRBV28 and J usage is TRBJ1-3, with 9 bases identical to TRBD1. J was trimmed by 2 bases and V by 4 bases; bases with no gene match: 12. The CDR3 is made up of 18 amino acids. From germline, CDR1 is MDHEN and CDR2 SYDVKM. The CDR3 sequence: CASSSGGQGRSTGNTIYF. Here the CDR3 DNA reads TGTGCCAGCAGTTCGGGGGGACAGGGTAGGTCTACTGGAAACACCATATATTTT.

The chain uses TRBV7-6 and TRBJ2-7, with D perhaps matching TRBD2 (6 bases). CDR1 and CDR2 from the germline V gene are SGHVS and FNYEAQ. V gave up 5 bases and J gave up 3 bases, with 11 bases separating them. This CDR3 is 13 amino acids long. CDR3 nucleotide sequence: TGTGCCAGCAGCCCAGGGACTCTCTACGAGCAGTACTTC. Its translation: CASSPGTLYEQYF.

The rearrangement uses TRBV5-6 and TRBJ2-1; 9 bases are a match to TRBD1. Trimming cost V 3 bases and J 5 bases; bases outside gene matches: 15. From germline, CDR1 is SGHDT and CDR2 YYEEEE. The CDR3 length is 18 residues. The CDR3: CASSSGTGMAGAHNEQFF. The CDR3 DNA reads TGTGCCAGCAGCTCCGGGACAGGGATGGCGGGAGCCCACAATGAGCAGTTCTTC.

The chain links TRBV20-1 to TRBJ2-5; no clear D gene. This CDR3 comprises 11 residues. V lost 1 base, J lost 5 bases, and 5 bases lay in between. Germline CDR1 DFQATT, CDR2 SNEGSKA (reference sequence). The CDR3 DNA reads TGCAGTGCTAGAGTATTGGAGACCCAGTACTTC. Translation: CSARVLETQYF.

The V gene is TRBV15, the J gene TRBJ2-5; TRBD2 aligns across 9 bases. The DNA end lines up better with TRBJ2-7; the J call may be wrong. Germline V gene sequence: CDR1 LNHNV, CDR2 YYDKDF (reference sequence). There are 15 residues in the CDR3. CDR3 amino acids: CATSSSLAGIYEQYF. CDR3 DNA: TGTGCCACCAGCAGTAGTCTAGCGGGGATCTACGAGCAGTACTTC.

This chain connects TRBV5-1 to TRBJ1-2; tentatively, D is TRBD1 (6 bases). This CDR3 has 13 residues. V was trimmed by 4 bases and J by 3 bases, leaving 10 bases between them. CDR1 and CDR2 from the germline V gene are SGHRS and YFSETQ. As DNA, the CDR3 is TGCGCCAGCAGCCTCAGGGGAGACTATGGCTACACCTTC. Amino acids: CASSLRGDYGYTF.

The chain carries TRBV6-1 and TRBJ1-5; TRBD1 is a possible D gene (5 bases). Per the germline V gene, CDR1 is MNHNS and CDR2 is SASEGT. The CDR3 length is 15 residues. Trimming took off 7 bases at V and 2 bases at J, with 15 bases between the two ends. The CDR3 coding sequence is TGTGCCAGCATCACTGAAGGCAGGGGCAATCAGCCCCAGCATTTT. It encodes CASITEGRGNQPQHF.

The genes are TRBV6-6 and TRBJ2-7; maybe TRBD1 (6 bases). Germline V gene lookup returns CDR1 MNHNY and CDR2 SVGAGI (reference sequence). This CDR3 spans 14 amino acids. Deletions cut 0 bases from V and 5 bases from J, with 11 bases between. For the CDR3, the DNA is TGTGCCAGCAGTTACTCTCCAGGGGAACACGAGCAGTACTTC. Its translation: CASSYSPGEHEQYF.